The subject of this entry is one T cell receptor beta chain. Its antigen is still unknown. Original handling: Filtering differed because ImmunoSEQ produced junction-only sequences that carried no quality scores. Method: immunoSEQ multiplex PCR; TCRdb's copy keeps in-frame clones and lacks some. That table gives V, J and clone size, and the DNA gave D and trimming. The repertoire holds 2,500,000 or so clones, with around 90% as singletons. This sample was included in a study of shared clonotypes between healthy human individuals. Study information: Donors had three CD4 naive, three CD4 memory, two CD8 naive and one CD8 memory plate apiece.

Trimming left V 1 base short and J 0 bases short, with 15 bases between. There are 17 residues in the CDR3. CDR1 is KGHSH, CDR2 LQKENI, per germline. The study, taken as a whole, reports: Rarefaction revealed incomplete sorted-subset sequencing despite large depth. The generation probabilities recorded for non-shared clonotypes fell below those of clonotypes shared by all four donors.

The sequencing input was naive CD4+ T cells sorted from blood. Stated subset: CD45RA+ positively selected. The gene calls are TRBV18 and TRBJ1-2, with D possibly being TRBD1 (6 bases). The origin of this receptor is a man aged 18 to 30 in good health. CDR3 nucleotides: TGTGCCAGCTCACCACGATCGACAGGAAGCTCTAACTATGGCTACACCTTC. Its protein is CASSPRSTGSSNYGYTF.